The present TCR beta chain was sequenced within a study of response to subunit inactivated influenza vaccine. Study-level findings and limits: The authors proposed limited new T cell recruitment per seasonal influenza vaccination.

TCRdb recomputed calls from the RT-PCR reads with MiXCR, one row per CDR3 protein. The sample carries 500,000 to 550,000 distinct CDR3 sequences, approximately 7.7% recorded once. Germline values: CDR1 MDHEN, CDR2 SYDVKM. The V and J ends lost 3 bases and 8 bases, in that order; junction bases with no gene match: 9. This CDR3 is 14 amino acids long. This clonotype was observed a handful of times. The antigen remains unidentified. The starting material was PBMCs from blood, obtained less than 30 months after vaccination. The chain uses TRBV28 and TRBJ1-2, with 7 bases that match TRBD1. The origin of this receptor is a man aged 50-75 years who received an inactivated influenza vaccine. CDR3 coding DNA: TGTGCCAGCAGTTTTGGGACAGAAGCGACAGGCTACACCTTC. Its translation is CASSFGTEATGYTF.